This T cell receptor (beta chain) was identified in a study of T cells in Graves' hyperthyroidism and ophthalmopathy. Findings and caveats of the study: In blood, most of the thyroid clonotypes expanded above 0.001 were also present. Separating ophthalmopathy from stable hyperthyroidism was achieved by a 13 V-J model.

The CDR3 is made up of 15 amino acids. Germline lookup yields CDR1 SGHKS and CDR2 YYEKEE (reference sequence). Trimming stripped 4 bases from V and 3 bases from J, with 16 bases between. This clonotype was counted many times. Its antigen is unknown. Patients with uncontrolled infections, other autoimmune diseases, pregnancy or lactation were excluded. A roughly 10 ml volume of fresh peripheral blood provided the PBMCs. Amplification targeted TCR beta CDR3 regions from RNA transcripts. With the HTBI primer set, the TCR CDR3 went through a first round of RT-PCR. TCRdb fed the multiplex PCR reads into MiXCR, producing one record per CDR3 protein. This table holds roughly 380,000 distinct CDR3 sequences, over 15% found once.

The sample taken for sequencing was blood. The TCR sequence derives from a woman in her forties with Graves' ophthalmopathy. The chain carries TRBV5-5 and TRBJ2-5; perhaps TRBD1 as D (6 bases). In nucleotides, the CDR3 is TGTGCCAGCAGCCTCTACCTACAGGGAAAAGAGACCCAGTACTTC. It is translated as CASSLYLQGKETQYF.